Listed here are 10 T cell receptor beta chains from one sample, sequenced in a study of cytomegalovirus exposure and HLA in healthy donors. It was with 60 Vbeta and 13 Jbeta primers that the PCR ran. Assay used: immunoSEQ multiplex PCR; TCRdb lists only in-frame clones, some missing. Of over 150,000 clones in the sample, roughly 81% were seen once. Sequenced material: PBMCs. These receptors came from a woman aged 50 to 60 in good health and CMV-seronegative.

The chain has TRBV9 and TRBJ1-6; TRBD1 agrees at 8 bases. This CDR3 is built from 14 residues. Germline loops: CDR1 SGDLS, CDR2 YYNGEE. Trimming at V came to 3 bases and at J to 7 bases, leaving 3 bases not matched to a gene. This CDR3 is CASSEGDRNSPLHF. Here the CDR3 DNA reads TGTGCCAGCAGCGAAGGGGACAGGAATTCACCCCTCCACTTT.

This chain connects TRBV7-6 to TRBJ2-7; D unresolved. CDR1 and CDR2 from the germline V gene are SGHVS and FNYEAQ. The V end was cut by 5 bases, the J end by 4 bases, with 15 bases between. This CDR3 has 14 amino acids. CDR3 sequence (DNA): TGTGCCAGCAGCCCCCAGGTCGTCTCATACGAGCAGTACTTC. It encodes CASSPQVVSYEQYF.

CDR3 sequence: CASSVRDRGVNEQFF. The CDR3, as DNA: TGTGCCAGCAGTGTCCGGGACAGGGGGGTCAATGAGCAGTTCTTC. The chain combines TRBV25-1 with TRBJ2-1, with 11 bases aligning to TRBD1. Germline lookup yields CDR1 MGHDK and CDR2 SYGVNS. The length of the CDR3 is 15 residues. Trimming removed 4 bases from V and 6 bases from J; junction bases left unmatched: 5.

Concerning this clone: At one end, the junction sequence differs from germline, possibly due to a read error. The V call is TRBV7-9, the J call TRBJ2-7; D gene uncertain. From germline, CDR1 is SEHNR and CDR2 FQNEAQ (reference sequence). The CDR3 covers 12 residues. Here the CDR3 reads CSSSPGPYEQYF. CDR3 DNA: TGTTCCAGCAGCCCAGGTCCCTACGAGCAGTACTTC.

V usage is TRBV5-6 and J usage is TRBJ2-3; TRBD1 aligns across 8 bases. This CDR3 spans 13 amino acids. The germline gives CDR1 SGHDT, CDR2 YYEEEE. The J segment lost 3 bases and the V segment lost 6 bases, leaving 3 bases of the junction unmatched. The CDR3 region is CASTWTGTDTQYF. The CDR3 bases are TGTGCCAGCACCTGGACAGGGACAGATACGCAGTATTTT.

This CDR3 reads CASSANRDRGYEQYF. The CDR3 nucleotides read TGTGCCAGCAGTGCTAACCGGGACAGGGGCTACGAGCAGTACTTC. V and J are TRBV4-2 and TRBJ2-7; TRBD1 matches at 10 bases. The CDR3 has 15 amino acids. CDR1 is LGHNA and CDR2 is YNFKEQ in the germline V gene. Trimming at V came to 6 bases and at J to 3 bases, leaving 8 bases not matched to a gene.

The genes are TRBV7-9 and TRBJ1-2; 8 bases are shared with TRBD1. The CDR3 has 15 residues. The J segment lost 6 bases and the V segment lost 2 bases, leaving 8 bases of the junction unmatched. Looked up from germline, CDR1 is SEHNR and CDR2 is FQNEAQ (reference sequence). CDR3 nucleotides: TGTGCCAGCAGCTTACGGACAGGGCCGTCGGATGGCTACACCTTC. It yields the protein CASSLRTGPSDGYTF.

V usage is TRBV11-2 and J usage is TRBJ1-1; D is unresolved. The V and J ends lost 5 bases and 4 bases respectively, with 11 bases between them. This CDR3 is 13 amino acids long. Germline CDR1 reads SGHAT; CDR2 reads FQNNGV. The CDR3 loop is CASSRFLVTEAFF. The CDR3, as DNA: TGTGCCAGCAGCCGCTTTCTAGTCACTGAAGCTTTCTTT.

V gene TRBV10-3 combines with J gene TRBJ1-2; D remains unclear. The CDR3 runs to 12 residues. CDR1 ENHRY and CDR2 SYGVKD come from the germline V gene. Trimming cost V 2 bases and J 5 bases, with 6 bases left between them. Here the CDR3 DNA reads TGTGCCATCAGTGAGCCAGGATATGGCTACACCTTC. It translates to CAISEPGYGYTF.

The V and J genes are TRBV2 and TRBJ1-1; 9 nucleotides align to TRBD1. This CDR3 region has 14 residues. Looked up from germline, CDR1 is SNHLY and CDR2 is FYNNEI. Trimming at V came to 5 bases and at J to 9 bases, leaving 10 bases not matched to a gene. CDR3 DNA sequence: TGTGCCAGCAGTCTAGGGACAGGGAATCGCAAAGCTTTCTTT. Translating gives CASSLGTGNRKAFF.